This entry lists 14 T cell receptor beta chains sequenced from one sample in a study of cytomegalovirus exposure and HLA in healthy donors. It was with 60 Vbeta and 13 Jbeta primers that the PCR ran. Clones were sequenced by immunoSEQ multiplex PCR, and TCRdb holds only the in-frame ones, with some missing. The data show roughly 99,000 clones, 77% seen once. The specimen was PBMCs. These receptors all stem from a male donor in good health and CMV-seronegative.

This chain uses TRBV2 with TRBJ2-1; D perhaps matches TRBD2 (6 bases). This CDR3 is 13 amino acids long. Trimming stripped 3 bases from V and 5 bases from J, with 8 bases between. Germline V lookup: CDR1 SNHLY, CDR2 FYNNEI. The CDR3 nucleotides are TGTGCCAGCAGTGAGGGACTCAACAATGAGCAGTTCTTC. This translates into CASSEGLNNEQFF. Combining the CDR3 with reference TRBV2 and TRBJ2-1 gives the whole variable domain EPEVTQTPSHQVTQMGQEVILRCVPISNHLYFYWYRQILGQKVEFLVSFYNNEISEKSEIFDDQFSVERPDGSNFTLKIRSTKLEDSAMYFCASSEGLNNEQFFGPGTRLTVL.

The chain uses TRBV15 and TRBJ2-1; maybe TRBD2 (6 bases). Trimming left V 5 bases short and J 5 bases short, with 10 bases between. Germline loops: CDR1 LNHNV, CDR2 YYDKDF (reference sequence). The CDR3 covers 13 residues. CDR3 sequence: CATSGSSDNEQFF. CDR3 nucleotide sequence: TGTGCCACCAGCGGGTCTAGCGACAATGAGCAGTTCTTC.

The gene calls are TRBV27 and TRBJ1-1, with D hard to call. CDR3 length: 15 residues. V was clipped by 0 bases and J by 3 bases, with 11 bases between them. Germline V gene data show CDR1 as MNHEY and CDR2 as SMNVEV (reference sequence). CDR3 loop: CASSLSTGRDTEAFF. CDR3 nucleotide sequence: TGTGCCAGCAGTTTATCGACGGGGAGGGACACTGAAGCTTTCTTT.

V and J are TRBV7-2 and TRBJ2-5; possibly TRBD2 for D (7 bases). The CDR3 extends over 15 amino acids. V lost 7 bases to trimming and J lost 4 bases, with 19 bases between them. The V gene's germline CDR1 is SGHTA and CDR2 FQGNSA. CDR3 region: CASTMGAGARETQYF. As DNA, the CDR3 is TGTGCCAGCACCATGGGGGCGGGAGCCCGAGAGACCCAGTACTTC.

The V call is TRBV6-5, the J call TRBJ2-5; 7 bases align to TRBD1. Trimming removed 0 bases from V and 2 bases from J; junction bases left unmatched: 3. Germline V gene data show CDR1 as MNHEY and CDR2 as SVGAGI. CDR3 size: 15 residues. The CDR3 sequence is CASSYSWGQQETQYF. The CDR3, as DNA: TGTGCCAGCAGTTACTCGTGGGGACAGCAAGAGACCCAGTACTTC.

J is TRBJ2-5 and V is TRBV18; D not certain. CDR3 length: 13 residues. The germline CDR1 and CDR2 sequences are KGHSH and LQKENI. Trimming left V 6 bases short and J 3 bases short, with 11 bases between. Written as DNA, the CDR3 is TGTGCCAGCTCCCCTAATAAAAAAGAGACCCAGTACTTC. Translated, it gives CASSPNKKETQYF. Supplemented by reference TRBV18 and TRBJ2-5, the full variable domain reads NAGVMQNPRHLVRRRGQEARLRCSPMKGHSHVYWYRQLPEEGLKFMVYLQKENIIDESGMPKERFSAEFPKEGPSILRIQQVVRGDSAAYFCASSPNKKETQYFGPGTRLLVL.

The rearrangement joins TRBV19 to TRBJ2-3; the D is unclear. V lost 3 bases and J lost 3, with 4 bases in between. Per the germline V gene, CDR1 is LNHDA and CDR2 is SQIVND (reference sequence). The CDR3 contains 12 residues. DNA of the CDR3: TGTGCCAGTAGTATTAGTACAGATACGCAGTATTTT. It translates to CASSISTDTQYF. The full variable domain, with the rest looked up from reference TRBV19 and TRBJ2-3, is DGGITQSPKYLFRKEGQNVTLSCEQNLNHDAMYWYRQDPGQGLRLIYYSQIVNDFQKGDIAEGYSVSREKKESFPLTVTSAQKNPTAFYLCASSISTDTQYFGPGTRLTVL.

The V call is TRBV7-3, the J call TRBJ2-1; 14 bases align to TRBD2. The CDR3 runs to 16 residues. The J segment lost 10 bases and the V segment lost 5 bases, leaving 10 bases of the junction unmatched. The germline CDR1 and CDR2 sequences are SGHTA and FQGTGA. CDR3 amino acids: CASSRMTTSGRGEQFF. The CDR3 nucleotides are TGTGCCAGCAGCCGGATGACGACTAGCGGGAGGGGCGAGCAGTTCTTC.

The CDR3 nucleotides read TGTGCCAGCAGCTTCTGGACCAGCGGGGCCGGGGAGCTGTTTTTT. Amino acid sequence: CASSFWTSGAGELFF. The chain links TRBV5-8 to TRBJ2-2, with 7 bases aligning to TRBD2. V dropped 2 bases and J dropped 6; count of bases not matched to a gene: 7. The CDR3 spans 15 residues. Germline V lookup: CDR1 SGHTS, CDR2 YDEGEE.

This clone has a handful of counts. This chain joins TRBV29-1 and TRBJ2-5; the match to TRBD2 covers 14 bases. The CDR3 spans 15 residues. The J segment lost 3 bases and the V segment lost 5 bases, leaving 5 bases of the junction unmatched. CDR1 is SQVTM and CDR2 is ANQGSEA in the germline V gene. In nucleotides, the CDR3 is TGCAGCGTTTACGGGACTAGCGGGAGTGAAGAGACCCAGTACTTC. Protein product: CSVYGTSGSEETQYF. Based on the CDR3 plus reference TRBV29-1 and TRBJ2-5, the full variable domain is SAVISQKPSRDICQRGTSLTIQCQVDSQVTMMFWYRQQPGQSLTLIATANQGSEATYESGFVIDKFPISRPNLTFSTLTVSNMSPEDSSIYLCSVYGTSGSEETQYFGPGTRLLVL.

The V gene is TRBV5-1, the J gene TRBJ2-2, with 9 bases matching TRBD1. Germline loops: CDR1 SGHRS, CDR2 YFSETQ. The CDR3 spans 14 residues. Trimming took 6 bases from V and 3 from J; bases not matched to a gene: 3. This CDR3 is CASNTGGDTGELFF. DNA for the CDR3: TGCGCCAGCAATACAGGGGGCGACACCGGGGAGCTGTTTTTT.

This chain joins TRBV10-2 and TRBJ2-1; weak D call: TRBD2 (6 bases). The CDR3 extends over 16 amino acids. Germline V gives CDR1 WSHSY, CDR2 SAAADI. Trimming removed 0 bases at V and 4 bases at J, with 13 bases between. The CDR3 protein is CASSESRTNLYNEQFF. The CDR3 DNA reads TGCGCCAGCAGTGAGTCGCGGACTAACCTGTACAATGAGCAGTTCTTC.

The chain carries TRBV5-1 and TRBJ2-3, with TRBD1 matching 9 bases. V shed 3 bases, J shed 2 bases, and the junction held 16 bases outside the gene matches. CDR1 is SGHRS and CDR2 is YFSETQ in the germline V gene. CDR3 length equals 19 residues. The CDR3 sequence is CASSSRSPRGTGITDTQYF. In DNA form, the CDR3 reads TGCGCCAGCAGCTCCCGAAGCCCCCGTGGGACAGGGATCACAGATACGCAGTATTTT.

This clone appeared once. J is TRBJ2-7 and V is TRBV14, with D tentatively TRBD2 (5 bases). V lost 1 base to trimming and J lost 7 bases, with 8 bases between them. The germline V gene has CDR1 SGHDN and CDR2 FVKESK. CDR3 length equals 12 residues. In DNA form, the CDR3 reads TGTGCCAGCAGCCAAGTCCGGGGAGAGCAGTACTTC. Translation gives CASSQVRGEQYF.